This T cell receptor (beta chain) was observed in a study of blood T cell repertoires in COVID-19. Membership in each cohort depended on participant-reported clinical history. Looked up from germline, CDR1 is SGDLS and CDR2 is YYNGEE. This CDR3 has 14 residues. After removal of 4 bases from V and 11 bases from J, the junction contained 8 bases not matched to a gene. Generated by immunoSEQ multiplex PCR, the TCRdb table keeps only in-frame clones and is missing some. Seen here are a few hundred thousand clones, around 91% observed once, and the top ten hold 3.5% to 4.5%. The sequencing input was PBMCs or T cells enriched from blood (not recorded which). The TCR comes from a woman aged 18 to 35 with acute COVID-19. The gene calls are TRBV9 and TRBJ1-4, with TRBD1 identical over 10 bases. The DNA of the CDR3 is TGTGCCAGCAGCCGGGACAGGGGCACGGGGAAACTGTTTTTT. The encoded protein is CASSRDRGTGKLFF.